The clone carrying this T cell receptor (beta chain) was observed many times. Its target is not known. The investigators amplified TCR beta CDR3 regions from RNA transcripts. With the HTBI primer set, the TCR CDR3 went through a first round of RT-PCR. TCRdb itself ran the multiplex PCR reads through MiXCR, one entry per CDR3 protein. The data contain about 420,000 distinct CDR3 sequences, approximately 13% of them singletons. The source of the sample is a study of T cells in Graves' hyperthyroidism and ophthalmopathy. Trimming stripped 2 bases from V and 6 bases from J, with 4 bases between. CDR1 and CDR2 from the germline V gene are SEHNR and FQNEAQ (reference sequence). This CDR3 contains 11 residues. Study conclusions and caveats: Among thyroid clonotypes expanded above 0.001, most also appeared in blood.

The chain uses TRBV7-9 and TRBJ1-1; D not resolved. This clonotype was obtained from a woman aged 18-29 years with Graves' hyperthyroidism. Sequencing used blood. This CDR3 reads CASSLFPEAFF. In nucleotides, the CDR3 is TGTGCCAGCAGCTTATTTCCTGAAGCTTTCTTT.